The rows below give T cell receptor beta chains drawn from one sample of a study of PD-1 blockade in mismatch repair-deficient tumors. Assay: immunoSEQ multiplex PCR; the TCRdb copy retains only in-frame clones and omits some. The sample lists tens of thousands of clones; 81% were seen once. The sample was peripheral blood, taken approximately 18 weeks after starting pembrolizumab. Receptor source: an adult with mismatch repair-deficient cancer. CDR3s include the opening cysteine and the closing phenylalanine or tryptophan. D genes are given only for firm matches. Not every row has a clone size; where given, it reads once, few, many or a size class.

CDR3 DNA | CDR3 protein | J gene | clone size | D gene | V gene
TGTGCCAGCTCCCGGGACAGGGAAGAAAAACTGTTTTTT | CASSRDREEKLFF | TRBJ1-4 | - | TRBD1 | TRBV6-5
TGTGCCAGCAGCTTACAAATAACTAGCGGGAGTACCAACGAGCAGTACTTC | CASSLQITSGSTNEQYF | TRBJ2-7 | - | TRBD2 | TRBV7-6
TGTGCCAGCAGCTTAGTTTCTGGGGCGGGCGAGCAGTACTTC | CASSLVSGAGEQYF | TRBJ2-7 | few | - | TRBV5-6
TGTGCCAGCAGTAGAGGGGCGGACGGAGATACGCAGTATTTT | CASSRGADGDTQYF | TRBJ2-3 | - | - | TRBV28
TGTGCCAGCAGTCGCCAGTCAATGGGCACAGATACGCAGTATTTT | CASSRQSMGTDTQYF | TRBJ2-3 | - | - | TRBV27
TGTGCCAGCAGCTCTAGCGGGAGAGCTCCCTACGAGCAGTACTTC | CASSSSGRAPYEQYF | TRBJ2-7 | once | TRBD2 | TRBV7-9
TGTGCCAGCAGCTTAGTTTCTGGGGCGGGCGAGCAGTACTTC | CASSLVSGAGEQYF | TRBJ2-7 | - | - | TRBV7-1
TGCGCCAGCAGCCTGGGTCTCGCGGGCAGAGAGACCCAGTACTTC | CASSLGLAGRETQYF | TRBJ2-5 | - | - | TRBV4-1
TGTGCCATCAATCGGGAGGGTGACAATGAGCAGTTCTTC | CAINREGDNEQFF | TRBJ2-1 | - | TRBD2 | TRBV10-3
TGTGCCAGCAGCTCGAACCTAGGTACCCGGGAGTTCTTC | CASSSNLGTREFF | TRBJ2-1 | - | - | TRBV5-6
TGCAGCGCTTATGGACAGGGGACGGGCGAGCAGTACTTC | CSAYGQGTGEQYF | TRBJ2-7 | - | TRBD1 | TRBV29-1
TGTGCCAGCAGTGATCCCAACAGAGGGGGCCACTACGAGCAGTACTTC | CASSDPNRGGHYEQYF | TRBJ2-7 | - | TRBD1 | TRBV25-1
TGTGCCAGCAGCGCTCCCCTCGGGACTAGCGGCAATGAGCAGTTCTTC | CASSAPLGTSGNEQFF | TRBJ2-1 | - | TRBD2 | TRBV7-6
TGCGCCAGCAGTACTTCCGGCTCCCGGCGGTACTTC | CASSTSGSRRYF | TRBJ2-7 | few | - | TRBV5-1
TGTGCCTGGTTCTCCAGGGGAGTAGGTGGAAACACCATATATTTT | CAWFSRGVGGNTIYF | TRBJ1-3 | - | - | TRBV30
TGCGCCAGCAGTGAGGGGGGGCGGGATCAGCCCCAGCATTTT | CASSEGGRDQPQHF | TRBJ1-5 | - | - | TRBV10-1
TGTGCCAGCAGTTCTCCGGGACAGAACAATGAGCAGTTCTTC | CASSSPGQNNEQFF | TRBJ2-1 | once | TRBD1 | TRBV28
TGTGCCAGCAGCCGCCCTCCTAGCGGCGTATTCTACGAGCAGTACTTC | CASSRPPSGVFYEQYF | TRBJ2-7 | - | TRBD2 | TRBV6-6
TGTGCCAGTAGTATAGTGGCTAGCGGGGGGTACAATGAGCAGTTCTTC | CASSIVASGGYNEQFF | TRBJ2-1 | - | TRBD2 | TRBV19
TGTGCCAGCTCCCGGGCCCGACAGGGCACAGATACGCAGTATTTT | CASSRARQGTDTQYF | TRBJ2-3 | - | - | TRBV18
TGTGCCAGCAGCTTTGAGCCCCGATACGAGCAGTACTTC | CASSFEPRYEQYF | TRBJ2-7 | medium-sized | - | TRBV5-8
TGTGCCAGCAGCGACCCAAGACTAGCGGGAGCCGGGGAGCTGTTTTTT | CASSDPRLAGAGELFF | TRBJ2-2 | - | TRBD2 | TRBV11-1
TGTGCCAGCAGCGTTTTTGCGGGAGACACAGATACGCAGTATTTT | CASSVFAGDTDTQYF | TRBJ2-3 | - | TRBD2 | TRBV9
TGCAGCGGCGGACATACGAACACCGGGGAGCTGTTTTTT | CSGGHTNTGELFF | TRBJ2-2 | few | - | TRBV29-1
TGCGCCAGCAGCTTGGCTGGGACGGCTAATGAAAAACTGTTTTTT | CASSLAGTANEKLFF | TRBJ1-4 | - | - | TRBV5-1
TGTGCCAGTAAACAACTAGCGGGAGGCTACAATGAGCAGTTCTTC | CASKQLAGGYNEQFF | TRBJ2-1 | - | TRBD2 | TRBV19
TGTGCCAGCAGGGACAGTGTGTGGACCTTC | CASRDSVWTF | TRBJ1-2 | medium-sized | - | TRBV25-1
TGCAGCGTTGAAACCGGGGGCGGCGAGCAGTACTTC | CSVETGGGEQYF | TRBJ2-7 | - | - | TRBV29-1
TGTGCCAGCAGTGAAAAGGGACGGCTCTCCACAGATACGCAGTATTTT | CASSEKGRLSTDTQYF | TRBJ2-3 | - | - | TRBV2
TGTGCCAGCACCCGGGGGCGTGGGGCCAGGAACACTGAAGCTTTCTTT | CASTRGRGARNTEAFF | TRBJ1-1 | - | - | TRBV5-6
TGTGCCAGCAGCGTTTGGAACTATGGCTACACCTTC | CASSVWNYGYTF | TRBJ1-2 | - | - | TRBV9
TGCGCCAGCAGCTCGAAAGGACAGGGGGCGAAGTATGGCTACACCTTC | CASSSKGQGAKYGYTF | TRBJ1-2 | few | TRBD1 | TRBV5-1
TGTGCCAGCTCACAGGATAACTATGGCTACACCTTC | CASSQDNYGYTF | TRBJ1-2 | - | - | TRBV18
TGCGCCAGCAGCCCCACAGGTTTCGGAAACACCATATATTTT | CASSPTGFGNTIYF | TRBJ1-3 | - | - | TRBV4-1
TGCGCCAGCAGCTTGGCCAAGGCGGATGGCTACAATGAGCAGTTCTTC | CASSLAKADGYNEQFF | TRBJ2-1 | once | - | TRBV5-1
TGTGCCAGCTGGAGGGGATCGAACACTGAAGCTTTCTTT | CASWRGSNTEAFF | TRBJ1-1 | - | - | TRBV28
TGTGCCAGCAGCCCAGCCCTAGCGGCCAACTACGAGCAGTACTTC | CASSPALAANYEQYF | TRBJ2-7 | - | TRBD2 | TRBV5-4
TGTGCCAGCAGTTTTAGACAGGGGGGTCAGCCCCAGCATTTT | CASSFRQGGQPQHF | TRBJ1-5 | - | TRBD1 | TRBV2
TGTGCCAGCAGCTTCCCCGGACAGGGCACAGATACGCAGTATTTT | CASSFPGQGTDTQYF | TRBJ2-3 | - | TRBD1 | TRBV11-2
TGCGCCAGCAGCTCGAACCCCACCACTGAAGCTTTCTTT | CASSSNPTTEAFF | TRBJ1-1 | - | - | TRBV5-1
TGTGCCAGCAGCACGGGAGGGCCGGGTGAGCAGTTCTTC | CASSTGGPGEQFF | TRBJ2-1 | - | TRBD2 | TRBV7-9
TGTGCCAGCAGCGTACGAGCGGGAGCTTACGAGCAGTACTTC | CASSVRAGAYEQYF | TRBJ2-7 | - | TRBD2 | TRBV5-4
TGTGCCAGCAGCTTAGATATTCCCTCGTGGGTCTACAATGAGCAGTTCTTC | CASSLDIPSWVYNEQFF | TRBJ2-1 | - | - | TRBV11-2
TGCGCCAGCAGCCAAACGGGGGGCGGCGGCTACACCTTC | CASSQTGGGGYTF | TRBJ1-2 | - | - | TRBV5-1
TGTGCCAGCACCTCGGGGGGACTAGCCTCCTACGAGCAGTACTTC | CASTSGGLASYEQYF | TRBJ2-7 | - | TRBD2 | TRBV6-6
TGTGCCACCCTTGGGTATGAGCAGTTCTTC | CATLGYEQFF | TRBJ2-1 | few | - | TRBV6-1
TGTGCCAGCAGCTTATCCGCGGGGGCCCCTGGAACGCAGTATTTT | CASSLSAGAPGTQYF | TRBJ2-3 | few | - | TRBV11-3
TGTGCCATCAGTGAGAGACAGGGGGGCAATCAGCCCCAGCATTTT | CAISERQGGNQPQHF | TRBJ1-5 | few | TRBD1 | TRBV10-3
TGTGCCTGGGGGATACAGGGGGACTATGGCTACACCTTC | CAWGIQGDYGYTF | TRBJ1-2 | - | TRBD1 | TRBV30
TGCAGCGTGGACCCACAGGGGATTGAAGCTTTCTTT | CSVDPQGIEAFF | TRBJ1-1 | - | TRBD1 | TRBV29-1
TGTGCCAGCAGCAAAGAAGGGGGAGACAGGTCGATTCAGCCCCAGCATTTT | CASSKEGGDRSIQPQHF | TRBJ1-5 | once | - | TRBV21-1
TGTGCCAGCCTACCCTGGCAGTCTTCGAACACTGAAGCTTTCTTT | CASLPWQSSNTEAFF | TRBJ1-1 | - | - | TRBV27
TGTGCCTGGAGTGTCGGGGATTTTGGAAACACCATATATTTT | CAWSVGDFGNTIYF | TRBJ1-3 | - | - | TRBV30
TGTGCCAGCAGTGGGGACAGGGGCTCTGAAGCTTTCTTT | CASSGDRGSEAFF | TRBJ1-1 | - | TRBD1 | TRBV2
TGTGCCTGGAGTGTAAGGAGCTACGAGCAGTACTTC | CAWSVRSYEQYF | TRBJ2-7 | few | - | TRBV30
TGTGCCAGCAGCCCGGACTCAGGGGGCTTCTACGAGCAGTACTTC | CASSPDSGGFYEQYF | TRBJ2-7 | - | TRBD1 | TRBV7-9
TGTGCCATCAGTGAGTCTGGCGGGAAAGGAACTGAGCAGTTCTTC | CAISESGGKGTEQFF | TRBJ2-1 | - | - | TRBV10-3
TGTGCCTGGAGTTTATTGGGACCCCGGAAGACTGAAGCTTTCTTT | CAWSLLGPRKTEAFF | TRBJ1-1 | - | - | TRBV30
TGTGCCAGCCCCCAGCGGGGTTTTCGCTATGGCTACACCTTC | CASPQRGFRYGYTF | TRBJ1-2 | once | - | TRBV21-1